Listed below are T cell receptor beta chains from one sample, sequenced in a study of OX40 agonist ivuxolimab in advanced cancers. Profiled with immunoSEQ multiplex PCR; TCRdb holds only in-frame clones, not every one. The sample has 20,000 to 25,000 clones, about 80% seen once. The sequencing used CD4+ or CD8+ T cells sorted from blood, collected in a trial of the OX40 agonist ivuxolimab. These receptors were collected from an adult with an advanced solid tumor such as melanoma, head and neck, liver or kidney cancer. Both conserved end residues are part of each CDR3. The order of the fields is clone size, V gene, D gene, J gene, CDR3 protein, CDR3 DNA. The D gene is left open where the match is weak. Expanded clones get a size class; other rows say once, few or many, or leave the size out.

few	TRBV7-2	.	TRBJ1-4	CASSFKTANEKLFF	TGTGCCAGCAGCTTTAAAACGGCTAATGAAAAACTGTTTTTT
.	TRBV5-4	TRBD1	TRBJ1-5	CASSNRGEDQPQHF	TGTGCCAGCAGTAACAGGGGGGAGGATCAGCCCCAGCATTTT
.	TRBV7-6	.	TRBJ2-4	CASSPRDGSLAKNIQYF	TGTGCCAGCAGCCCCCGGGACGGGTCCCTAGCCAAAAACATTCAGTACTTC
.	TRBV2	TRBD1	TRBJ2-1	CASMGQGGDEQFF	TGTGCCAGCATGGGACAGGGGGGGGATGAGCAGTTCTTC
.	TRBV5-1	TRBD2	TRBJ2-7	CASSTTPGLAYEQYF	TGCGCCAGCAGCACGACCCCGGGACTAGCCTACGAGCAGTACTTC
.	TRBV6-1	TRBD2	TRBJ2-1	CASSEGLAGGPRFF	TGTGCCAGCAGTGAAGGACTAGCGGGAGGGCCCCGGTTCTTC
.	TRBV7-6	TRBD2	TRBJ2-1	CASSSVREAYYNEQFF	TGTGCCAGCAGCTCCGTTCGGGAGGCCTACTACAATGAGCAGTTCTTC
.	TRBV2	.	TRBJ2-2	CASSPGGAGELFF	TGTGCCAGCAGTCCGGGGGGCGCCGGGGAGCTGTTTTTT
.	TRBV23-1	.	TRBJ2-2	CASSQTPGERSQGMAGELFF	TGCGCCAGCAGTCAGACTCCTGGGGAACGGTCGCAGGGGATGGCCGGGGAGCTGTTTTTT
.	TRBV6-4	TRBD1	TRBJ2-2	CASSDSTGDTGELFF	TGTGCCAGCAGTGACTCGACAGGGGACACCGGGGAGCTGTTTTTT
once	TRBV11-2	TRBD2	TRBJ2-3	CASSSSLERELTDTQYF	TGTGCCAGCAGCTCCTCTCTGGAGCGGGAGTTGACAGATACGCAGTATTTT
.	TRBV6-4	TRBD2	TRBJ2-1	CASSDQPTSLVQFF	TGTGCCAGCAGTGACCAACCGACTAGCCTGGTGCAGTTCTTC
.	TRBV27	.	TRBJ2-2	CASTGPTFEELFF	TGTGCCAGCACGGGACCCACCTTTGAGGAGCTGTTTTTT
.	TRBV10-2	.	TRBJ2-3	CASRTTFTDTQYF	TGCGCCAGCAGGACTACCTTCACAGATACGCAGTATTTT
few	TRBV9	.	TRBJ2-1	CASSVDSGYYNEQFF	TGTGCCAGCAGCGTAGACAGCGGGTACTACAATGAGCAGTTCTTC
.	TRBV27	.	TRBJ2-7	CASSMGGYEQYF	TGTGCCAGCAGCATGGGAGGTTACGAGCAGTACTTC
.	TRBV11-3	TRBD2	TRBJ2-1	CASSSGASGRPYNEQFF	TGTGCCAGCAGCTCCGGGGCTAGCGGGAGGCCCTACAATGAGCAGTTCTTC
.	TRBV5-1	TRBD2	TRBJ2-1	CASRLAYNNEQFF	TGCGCCAGCAGACTAGCGTACAACAATGAGCAGTTCTTC
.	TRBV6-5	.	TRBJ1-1	CASSENGVGREAFF	TGTGCCAGCAGTGAAAATGGTGTGGGCCGGGAAGCTTTCTTT
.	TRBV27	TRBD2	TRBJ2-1	CASKESGGPKEQFF	TGTGCCAGCAAGGAGTCGGGAGGGCCGAAGGAGCAGTTCTTC
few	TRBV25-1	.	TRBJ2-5	CASNPLGVEEETQYF	TGTGCCAGCAATCCTCTGGGGGTGGAGGAAGAGACCCAGTACTTC
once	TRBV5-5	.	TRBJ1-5	CASSDDGSNQPQHF	TGTGCCAGCAGTGACGATGGGAGCAATCAGCCCCAGCATTTT
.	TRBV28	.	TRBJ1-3	CASSLGPSGGNTIYF	TGTGCCAGCAGTCTCGGCCCTTCAGGGGGAAACACCATATATTTT
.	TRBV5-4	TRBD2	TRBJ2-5	CASSPGGAGETQYF	TGTGCCAGCAGCCCCGGGGGGGCCGGGGAGACCCAGTACTTC
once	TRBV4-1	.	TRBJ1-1	CASSQVHGGDMNTEAFF	TGCGCCAGCAGCCAAGTCCACGGGGGCGACATGAACACTGAAGCTTTCTTT
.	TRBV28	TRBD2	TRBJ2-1	CASSLASGHNEQFF	TGTGCCAGCAGTTTAGCTAGCGGGCACAATGAGCAGTTCTTC
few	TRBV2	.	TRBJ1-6	CASDRSRSPLHF	TGTGCCAGTGACCGGTCTAGATCACCCCTCCACTTT
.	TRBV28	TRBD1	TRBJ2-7	CASSPRTGPLNEQYF	TGTGCCAGCAGTCCGCGGACAGGCCCCTTGAACGAGCAGTACTTC
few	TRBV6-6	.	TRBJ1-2	CASSPSGRANGYTF	TGTGCCAGCAGCCCCTCAGGAAGGGCAAATGGCTACACCTTC
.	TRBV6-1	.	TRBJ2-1	CASRDSSYNEQFF	TGTGCCAGCAGGGACAGTTCCTACAATGAGCAGTTCTTC
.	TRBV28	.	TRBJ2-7	CASSSRASHSYEQYF	TGTGCCAGCAGTTCTCGGGCCAGCCACTCCTACGAGCAGTACTTC
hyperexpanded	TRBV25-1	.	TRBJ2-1	CASSVGAGTDNEQFF	TGTGCCAGCAGTGTAGGAGCGGGGACAGACAATGAGCAGTTCTTC
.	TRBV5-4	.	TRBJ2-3	CASSLTSTDTQYF	TGTGCCAGCAGCTTGACTAGCACAGATACGCAGTATTTT
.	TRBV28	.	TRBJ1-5	CASTLVGYQPQHF	TGTGCCAGCACCTTGGTGGGGTATCAGCCCCAGCATTTT
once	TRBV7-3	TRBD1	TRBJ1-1	CASSLDRGVEAFF	TGTGCCAGCAGCTTGGACAGGGGAGTTGAAGCTTTCTTT
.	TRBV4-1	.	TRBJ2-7	CASSQEGGQTYEQYF	TGCGCCAGCAGCCAAGAGGGGGGACAGACCTACGAGCAGTACTTC
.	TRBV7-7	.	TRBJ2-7	CASSLSPSNEQYF	TGTGCCAGCAGCTTATCCCCTAGTAACGAGCAGTACTTC
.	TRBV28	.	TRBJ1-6	CASSSPGEGVSPLHF	TGTGCCAGCAGTTCACCTGGGGAGGGCGTCTCACCCCTCCACTTT
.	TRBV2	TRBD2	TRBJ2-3	CASTGTSGLMNTQYF	TGTGCCAGCACCGGGACTAGCGGGTTGATGAATACGCAGTATTTT
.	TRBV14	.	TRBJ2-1	CASSQANPFNYNEQFF	TGTGCCAGCAGCCAAGCGAACCCCTTTAATTACAATGAGCAGTTCTTC
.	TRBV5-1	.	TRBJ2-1	CASRIGSGNEQFF	TGCGCCAGCAGAATCGGAAGCGGCAATGAGCAGTTCTTC
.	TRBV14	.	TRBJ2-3	CASSQVRHTDTQYF	TGTGCCAGCAGCCAAGTTAGGCACACAGATACGCAGTATTTT
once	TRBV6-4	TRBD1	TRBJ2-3	CASSDTGTGSTDTQYF	TGTGCCAGCAGTGACACTGGGACAGGGAGCACAGATACGCAGTATTTT
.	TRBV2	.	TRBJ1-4	CASTQPTAINEKLFF	TGTGCCAGCACCCAACCGACAGCCATTAATGAAAAACTGTTTTTT
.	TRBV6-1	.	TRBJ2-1	CASSEVTLGHNEQFF	TGTGCCAGCAGTGAAGTAACACTAGGGCACAATGAGCAGTTCTTC
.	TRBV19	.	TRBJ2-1	CASSSGKYNEQFF	TGTGCCAGTAGTAGCGGGAAATACAATGAGCAGTTCTTC
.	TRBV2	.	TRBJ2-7	CASKQPEYEQYF	TGTGCCAGCAAACAGCCGGAGTACGAGCAGTACTTC
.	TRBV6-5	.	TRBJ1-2	CASSYMGAYGYTF	TGTGCCAGCAGTTACATGGGGGCCTATGGCTACACCTTC